This T cell receptor beta chain was obtained from a study of CD8+CD57+ T cells in acquired aplastic anemia. Study context: The study obtained an average of around 3.4 ug of DNA from sorted CD4+ and CD8+ cells. In CD4+ cells, healthy donors produced an average of about 10 million reads. Broader study findings: Between patients and controls, around 31 CD8+ CDR3 sequences were found in common.

CDR3 length: 15 residues. Per germline, CDR1 MNHEY and CDR2 SVGAGI. J gave up 2 bases and V 6 bases, and 7 bases lay outside the gene matches. This clonotype was observed at least ten times. The antigen remains unidentified. Profiling of TCR beta VDJ combinations and CDR3 sequences used genomic DNA as template. Using its own MiXCR run on the reads, TCRdb lists one record per CDR3 protein. The data show fewer than 250,000 distinct CDR3 sequences, around half seen once. Sequencing input: sorted CD4+, CD8+, or CD8+CD57+ T cells (not recorded which) from PBMCs. This clonotype originated in a human donor in good health, serving as a control. The rearrangement uses TRBV6-5 and TRBJ2-1; 7 bases align to TRBD1. CDR3 nucleotide sequence: TGTGCCAGCAGCCAAGACAGGGTACCCTACAATGAGCAGTTCTTC. It translates to CASSQDRVPYNEQFF.